A single sample gave rise to the 27 T cell receptor beta chains below, sequenced in a study of T-cell reconstitution after alpha-beta-depleted transplantation in children. Preparation of the TCRbeta library used unique molecular identifiers. TCRdb analysed the PCR reads with MiXCR anew, one entry per CDR3 protein. The data contain around 130,000 distinct CDR3 sequences, about a tenth of them seen just once; the ten biggest clones take up around 24%. The sequenced sample was PBMCs, mostly from graft donor cells, obtained 180 days after TCRalphabeta/CD19-depleted stem cell transplant. The receptors were gathered from a girl under three years old who had a stem cell transplant for combined immunodeficiency, so the T cells may come from the graft donor.

The sample holds a few counts of this clonotype. V usage is TRBV6-5 and J usage is TRBJ2-2; maybe TRBD1 (5 bases). This CDR3 comprises 16 residues. Germline CDR1 reads MNHEY; CDR2 reads SVGAGI. The V end was cut by 4 bases, the J end by 5 bases, with 17 bases between. This CDR3 is CASSSSRLGRTGELFF. DNA of the CDR3: TGTGCCAGCAGTTCCTCCCGTTTGGGGCGAACCGGGGAGCTGTTTTTT.

This clonotype was seen repeatedly, ten times or more. The chain is built from TRBV5-5 and TRBJ1-2; 8 positions match TRBD1. In germline, CDR1 is SGHKS, CDR2 YYEKEE (reference sequence). V was pared by 4 bases and J by 4 bases, with 6 bases of the junction left unmatched. There are 14 residues in the CDR3. In DNA form, the CDR3 reads TGTGCCAGCAGCCGGTGGGACAGGTTCTATGGCTACACCTTC. This translates into CASSRWDRFYGYTF.

In nucleotides, the CDR3 is TGCAGTGCTAGAGATTTGGGAAGTCACTATGGCTACACCTTC. This encodes CSARDLGSHYGYTF. This chain uses TRBV20-1 with TRBJ1-2, with unresolved D. The CDR3 sequence is 14 residues long. The germline gives CDR1 DFQATT, CDR2 SNEGSKA (reference sequence). V lost 0 bases, J lost 3 bases, and 11 bases lay in between.

This clonotype was seen repeatedly, ten times or more. This chain uses TRBV12-3 or TRBV12-4 with TRBJ2-5, with D unresolved. The CDR3 extends over 13 amino acids. Between the trimmed V and J ends, which lost 5 bases and 4 bases, there was a span of 11 bases. CDR3 in amino acids: CASSPLRRETQYF. The DNA for the CDR3 is TGTGCCAGCAGTCCCCTCAGACGAGAGACCCAGTACTTC.

This chain links TRBV7-9 with TRBJ1-6, with 7 bases fitting TRBD1. Looked up from germline, CDR1 is SEHNR and CDR2 is FQNEAQ (reference sequence). The CDR3 is 14 residues long. V lost 5 bases, J lost 14 bases, and 12 bases stayed unmatched. The chain's CDR3 is CASSQGQPLMALHF. In DNA, the CDR3 is TGTGCCAGCAGCCAGGGACAGCCTCTGATGGCCCTCCACTTT.

This clonotype was seen many times. The chain links TRBV12-3 or TRBV12-4 to TRBJ1-5; 8 nucleotides line up with TRBD1. With V trimmed by 4 bases and J by 5 bases, 7 bases remained unmatched. The CDR3 spans 15 residues. CDR3 in DNA: TGTGCCAGCAGTTCGAGGACAGGGAGAGATCAGCCCCAGCATTTT. This sequence encodes CASSSRTGRDQPQHF.

This rearrangement joins TRBV3-1 to TRBJ2-1; the match to TRBD1 covers 7 bases. The junction had 10 bases not matched to a gene; V was cut back by 4 bases and J by 4 bases. Germline values: CDR1 LGHDT, CDR2 YNNKEL (reference sequence). CDR3 length equals 16 residues. The CDR3, as DNA: TGTGCCAGCAGCCCACACCCGGGACAGAGTTACAATGAGCAGTTCTTC. Protein sequence: CASSPHPGQSYNEQFF.

The chain joins TRBV4-3 to TRBJ2-3; 7 nucleotides agree with TRBD2. CDR3 size: 16 residues. The germline V gene has CDR1 LGHNA and CDR2 YSLEER. The V gene end was trimmed by 1 base and the J gene end by 4 bases; junction bases not matched to a gene: 8. In DNA, the CDR3 is TGCGCCAGCAGCCAAGTCGGGACGGGGGGATCAGATACGCAGTATTTT. Amino acid sequence: CASSQVGTGGSDTQYF.

The sample holds many counts of this clonotype. This chain connects TRBV18 to TRBJ1-1; no clear D gene. Germline CDR1 is KGHSH and CDR2 is LQKENI. The CDR3 consists of 15 residues. V was clipped by 6 bases and J by 4 bases, with 18 bases between them. CDR3: CASSPLRELGTEAFF. The CDR3 coding sequence is TGTGCCAGCTCCCCCTTGAGGGAATTGGGCACTGAAGCTTTCTTT.

This chain connects TRBV6-5 to TRBJ2-1; D might be TRBD2 (6 bases). The germline V and J ends were trimmed by 0 bases and 4 bases, with 13 bases remaining between them. Looked up from germline, CDR1 is MNHEY and CDR2 is SVGAGI. The CDR3 is 16 amino acids. CDR3 region: CASSYSKTRRYNEQFF. In nucleotides, the CDR3 is TGTGCCAGCAGTTACTCGAAGACTAGAAGATACAATGAGCAGTTCTTC.

This chain joins TRBV12-3 or TRBV12-4 and TRBJ2-4, with unresolved D. The CDR3 loop spans 17 amino acids. Between the trimmed V and J ends, which lost 3 bases and 4 bases, there was a span of 19 bases. The CDR3 loop reads CASSFSQDEPEKNIQYF. The DNA of the CDR3 is TGTGCCAGCAGTTTTTCTCAGGACGAACCGGAAAAAAACATTCAGTACTTC.

This rearrangement joins TRBV20-1 to TRBJ2-4; D remains ambiguous. Germline V gives CDR1 DFQATT, CDR2 SNEGSKA (reference sequence). The V end lost 0 bases, the J end lost 8 bases, and 8 bases lay between the germline ends. This CDR3 contains 12 residues. CDR3 residues: CSARDTPDIQYF. The CDR3 nucleotides read TGCAGTGCTAGAGATACCCCGGACATTCAGTACTTC.

In its sample, this clonotype was seen many times. The rearrangement links TRBV12-3 or TRBV12-4 to TRBJ2-1; D uncertain. Between the trimmed V and J ends, which lost 1 base and 4 bases, there was a span of 8 bases. This CDR3 comprises 14 residues. The CDR3 DNA is TGTGCCAGCAGTTTAGGTGGTACTTACAATGAGCAGTTCTTC. Amino acid sequence: CASSLGGTYNEQFF.

This clonotype was observed a handful of times. The V call is TRBV29-1, the J call TRBJ2-3; 9 bases map to TRBD2. Germline V lookup: CDR1 SQVTM, CDR2 ANQGSEA. This CDR3 region has 13 residues. J gave up 5 bases and V 5 bases, and 5 bases lay outside the gene matches. DNA for the CDR3: TGCAGCGTTCATAGCGGGGGAAGAGATACGCAGTATTTT. Translation gives CSVHSGGRDTQYF.

The V call is TRBV2, the J call TRBJ2-7; 9 bases fit TRBD1. The CDR3 covers 15 residues. Per germline, CDR1 SNHLY and CDR2 FYNNEI. Germline trimming cut 1 base from V and 6 bases from J; bases unmatched to any gene: 7. CDR3 nucleotide sequence: TGTGCCAGCAGTGAAGGGACAGGGGATCGGGGCGAGCAGTACTTC. Protein product: CASSEGTGDRGEQYF.

The chain combines TRBV6-5 with TRBJ2-3; TRBD1 matches at 8 bases. The germline V gene encodes CDR1 MNHEY and CDR2 SVGAGI. The CDR3 has 16 amino acids. The ends lost 4 bases at V and 3 bases at J; junction bases unmatched: 9. The CDR3 loop reads CASSSRTGRSTDTQYF. CDR3 bases: TGTGCCAGCAGTTCAAGGACAGGGCGGAGTACAGATACGCAGTATTTT.

The table lists this clonotype with many counts. CDR3 nucleotide sequence: TGTGCCAGCAGCCCCGCCGGGACTAGCGGGAGGGCCCTTTACGAGCAGTACTTC. Its protein is CASSPAGTSGRALYEQYF. V gene TRBV7-2 combines with J gene TRBJ2-7, with 16 nucleotides matching TRBD2. The CDR3 spans 18 residues. Germline CDR1 reads SGHTA; CDR2 reads FQGNSA. The V gene end was trimmed by 5 bases and the J gene end by 4 bases; junction bases not matched to a gene: 11.

The table lists this clonotype with a few counts. The rearrangement links TRBV12-3 or TRBV12-4 to TRBJ2-3, with D possibly being TRBD1 (6 bases). Trimming shortened V by 5 bases and J by 0 bases, and 9 bases separated the two germline ends. This CDR3 is built from 14 residues. CDR3 sequence: CASSMGHSTDTQYF. In DNA form, the CDR3 reads TGTGCCAGCAGTATGGGACATAGCACAGATACGCAGTATTTT.

This rearrangement joins TRBV12-3 or TRBV12-4 to TRBJ2-5, with D hard to call. V was shortened by 5 bases and J by 2 bases, with 15 bases between the two germline ends. The CDR3 sequence is 15 residues long. Here the CDR3 reads CASSQGKIKQETQYF. CDR3 in DNA: TGTGCCAGCAGTCAAGGAAAGATCAAACAAGAGACCCAGTACTTC.

The table lists this clonotype with a few counts. The chain links TRBV5-6 to TRBJ2-7; D is unclear. The V end was cut by 1 base, the J end by 3 bases, with 17 bases between. From germline, CDR1 is SGHDT and CDR2 YYEEEE. This CDR3 has 16 residues. CDR3 sequence reads: CASSLSVGYKGYEQYF. CDR3 DNA sequence: TGTGCCAGCAGCTTGTCGGTTGGTTACAAAGGCTACGAGCAGTACTTC. Full variable domain (rest looked up from reference TRBV5-6 and TRBJ2-7): DAGVTQSPTHLIKTRGQQVTLRCSPKSGHDTVSWYQQALGQGPQFIFQYYEEEERQRGNFPDRFSGHQFPNYSSELNVNALLLGDSALYLCASSLSVGYKGYEQYFGPGTRLTVT.

This clonotype was found a few times. V is TRBV20-1 and J is TRBJ1-1, with no clear D. V gave up 3 bases and J gave up 6 bases, with 11 bases separating them. CDR3 length equals 12 residues. The germline V gene encodes CDR1 DFQATT and CDR2 SNEGSKA (reference sequence). Here the CDR3 DNA reads TGCAGTGCTAGGGTCGGGCGGGCTGAAGCTTTCTTT. Translating it yields CSARVGRAEAFF.

This clonotype was detected a few times. The chain joins TRBV10-3 to TRBJ2-5; 7 positions match TRBD2. Trimming at V came to 5 bases and at J to 5 bases, leaving 11 bases not matched to a gene. The CDR3 runs 15 residues. Germline V gene data show CDR1 as ENHRY and CDR2 as SYGVKD. DNA of the CDR3: TGTGCCATCAGTCCCGAAGCGGGATGGGCGGAGACCCAGTACTTC. Translating gives CAISPEAGWAETQYF.

This clonotype has a handful of counts. The CDR3, as DNA: TGCGCCAGCAGCTCAGGGACTAGCGGGGACACAGATACGCAGTATTTT. As protein: CASSSGTSGDTDTQYF. This chain joins TRBV5-1 and TRBJ2-3, with 13 bases aligning to TRBD2. CDR3 size: 16 residues. CDR1 and CDR2 (germline): SGHRS, YFSETQ. V was clipped by 3 bases and J by 2 bases; unmatched bases: 3.

This rearrangement joins TRBV20-1 to TRBJ2-1; weak D call: TRBD2 (6 bases). This CDR3 has 14 amino acids. In germline, CDR1 is DFQATT, CDR2 SNEGSKA (reference sequence). The germline V and J ends were trimmed by 5 bases and 4 bases, with 15 bases remaining between them. CDR3: CSAPARAGYNEQFF. CDR3 sequence (DNA): TGCAGTGCTCCCGCAAGGGCGGGGTACAATGAGCAGTTCTTC.

The chain combines TRBV20-1 with TRBJ2-3, with a possible D match to TRBD1 (6 bases). V gave up 3 bases and J gave up 3 bases, with 19 bases separating them. Germline V gene data show CDR1 as DFQATT and CDR2 as SNEGSKA (reference sequence). This CDR3 comprises 16 residues. The CDR3 region is CSASANFGRGTDTQYF. In DNA, the CDR3 is TGCAGTGCTAGTGCTAATTTCGGAAGGGGGACAGATACGCAGTATTTT.

This clonotype has just a few counts. The CDR3 sequence: CASSPVSFGGTYEQYF. The CDR3 DNA reads TGTGCCAGCAGCCCGGTGTCATTTGGAGGGACCTACGAGCAGTACTTC. This chain joins TRBV6-1 and TRBJ2-7; D perhaps matches TRBD2 (6 bases). Trimming left V 6 bases short and J 2 bases short, with 20 bases between. The length of the CDR3 is 16 residues. CDR1 and CDR2 (germline): MNHNS, SASEGT.

The V gene is TRBV6-5, the J gene TRBJ2-7, with D hard to call. Trimming stripped 2 bases from V and 2 bases from J, with 13 bases between. The CDR3 sequence is 15 residues long. From germline, CDR1 is MNHEY and CDR2 SVGAGI. The CDR3 region has the DNA TGTGCCAGCAGTTACGGTCTTGAGGCCACCTACGAGCAGTACTTC. Encoded protein: CASSYGLEATYEQYF.